The clone carrying this T cell receptor beta chain was seen ten or more times. Its antigen remains unidentified. One entry per CDR3 protein, called by TCRdb with MiXCR from the 5' RACE reads. The data show roughly 220,000 distinct CDR3 sequences, with roughly a tenth seen just once and about a fifth held by the top ten. This record belongs to a study of CD8 T cells in ankylosing spondylitis. Findings and caveats of the study: The authors found the disease-linked clones to be CD8+ and relatively rare in peripheral blood. For ankylosing spondylitis blood, a TCR beta motif of about eight highly homologous variants appeared characteristic.

Germline values: CDR1 SGHTA, CDR2 FQGTGA. The CDR3 runs to 18 residues. V shed 2 bases and J 3 bases; nucleotides not matched to a gene: 11. The sample was blood, either unsorted or a sorted T cell fraction (not recorded which). The TCR sequence derives from a male donor with ankylosing spondylitis or in good health (not recorded which). The chain is built from TRBV7-3 and TRBJ2-1, with TRBD2 matching over 9 bases. CDR3: CASSLEASGAPGYNEQFF. For the CDR3, the DNA is TGTGCCAGCAGCTTAGAGGCTAGCGGGGCGCCGGGCTACAATGAGCAGTTCTTC.